The present TCR beta chain was sequenced within a study of HIV-infected children after antiretroviral therapy interruption (dated by TCRdb to the late 2010s). A note on the overall study: All eight included children had a CD4+ count above 500 and a viral load below 50 copies/ml, with four on planned treatment interruption and four on continuous treatment. Alongside measurements of thymic output, the study compared TCR repertoires of children on planned treatment interruption with TCR repertoires of children on continuous antiretroviral treatment. Exposure to EBV and CMV had been recorded for most participating children. For the continuous-treatment arm, samples from the corresponding weeks 0, 48 and 150 were analyzed. A median age of around 10 years was recorded in the interruption group, and a median age of around 8 years was recorded in the continuous treatment group. Interruption-arm samples came from week 0, week 12, end of interruption (week 24 or 48), and about 3 years after study end. General conclusions and limits of the study: The small number of patients is a limitation, and caution is needed when interpreting the data. The naive CD4+ Gini coefficient rose by the end of treatment interruption, suggesting clonal expansion, and returned to baseline by 3 years. Minor non-naive CD45RA+ populations, such as EMRA or stem memory cells, might be present among the sorted CD45RA+ naive cells. In naive CD4+ repertoires of PTI patients, CDR3 sharing between time points fell after interruption began; many sequences were shared between end of interruption and 3 years later.

Interpreted using the paper, the treatment or condition label stands for: PENTA 11 planned treatment interruption arm or continuous ART arm. The participants were children from the United Kingdom between 2 and 15 years old who had been on ART with at least three drugs for 24 weeks or longer. The study required cryopreserved PBMCs containing at least 5 million viable cells, and four candidate patients were excluded because of low viable PBMC yield. Naive CD4+ CD45RA+ CD45RO- T cells were FACS-sorted from thawed PBMCs on a FACSAria III cell sorter. The sorted cells were fixed, and RNA was then extracted with the RNeasy FFPE kit and afterward with the RNeasy Micro kit. This clonotype has a count of ten or more. Its target antigen remains unknown. Nothing much larger sits one base from this clone, and base qualities are not available. The method was 3' RACE. To correct PCR amplification bias, TCR libraries were generated from RNA with a 3' RACE protocol that used unique molecular identifiers. Amplicon libraries were pooled in groups of up to about 12 and sequenced on an Illumina MiSeq using v2 2x250 paired-end chemistry. For the original study's pipeline: Reads were processed with Decombinator for assignment of V and J genes and CDR3, and barcode-based correction of errors and PCR bias was applied. Repertoires were subsampled to equal depth before Gini coefficients were calculated with the R ineq package. Three approaches were used to assess CDR3 similarity: GLIPH, Hamming distance and a shared triplet metric. TCRdb's own reprocessing of the public reads used fastp at Q25 and MiXCR and kept productive beta chains. Rows merge per CDR3 protein into single entries with the most common DNA and genes. The V and J calls here are based on TCRdb, not the publication. The sample data list approximately 95,000 distinct CDR3 sequences, and around 6.9% of these were observed just once. Roughly 1% of the sample lies in the top ten.

The CDR3 goes from the cysteine to the phenylalanine over 16 residues. The only DNA kept is the CDR3, 48 bases in frame from the first base. The germline V gene encodes CDR1 SGHRS and CDR2 YFSETQ. Trimming removed 0 bases from V and 0 bases from J, leaving 10 bases between the germline ends. Specimen: CD45RA+ CD4+ T cells from PBMCs, pooled from several time points, collected from a donor given antiretroviral therapy, either interrupted or continuous. The cell subset or site label here, explained by the study, means: naive CD4+ CD45RA+ CD45RO- T cells. Recombination joined TRBV5-1 with TRBJ2-1, with an unclear D gene assignment. This clonotype originated in a pool of human donors with HIV. CDR3 loop: CASSLDVGYSYNEQFF. The DNA is as follows: TGCGCCAGCAGCTTGGACGTAGGGTACTCCTACAATGAGCAGTTCTTC.